Following are 12 T cell receptor beta chains from one sample sequenced in a study of blood T cell repertoires in COVID-19. The method was immunoSEQ multiplex PCR; TCRdb's version includes in-frame clones alone and lacks a portion of them. Among hundreds of thousands of clones listed, around four fifths were seen once. The sample taken for sequencing was peripheral blood. Receptors originate from a man older than 75 with acute or convalescent COVID-19.

The rearrangement joins TRBV24-1 to TRBJ2-1; a weak D match, TRBD2 (6 bases). Germline V lookup: CDR1 KGHDR, CDR2 SFDVKD. V lost 9 bases and J 9 bases, leaving 11 bases between the germline ends. This CDR3 is 11 amino acids long. The CDR3 sequence: CATGSGFEQFF. The CDR3 bases are TGTGCCACCGGGAGCGGGTTTGAGCAGTTCTTC.

The V gene is TRBV6-5, the J gene TRBJ2-1; TRBD2 aligns across 8 bases. The CDR3 length is 15 residues. Germline V gene sequence: CDR1 MNHEY, CDR2 SVGAGI. V dropped 2 bases and J dropped 7; count of bases not matched to a gene: 7. CDR3 sequence (DNA): TGTGCCAGCAGTTACAGGGCGGGGGGCCGAAATGAGCAGTTCTTC. Translation gives CASSYRAGGRNEQFF.

This clone appeared a single time. The rearrangement links TRBV6-5 to TRBJ1-5; no reliable D call. V lost 8 bases and J 0 bases, leaving 8 bases between the germline ends. Germline CDR1 MNHEY, CDR2 SVGAGI. CDR3 length: 13 residues. The CDR3 DNA is TGTGCCAGCGGCAGATATAGCAATCAGCCCCAGCATTTT. This encodes CASGRYSNQPQHF.

V gene TRBV3-1 (or the pseudogene TRBV3-2) combines with J gene TRBJ2-7; D is perhaps TRBD1 (5 bases). Trimming took off 3 bases at V and 5 bases at J, with 11 bases between the two ends. Germline V gene lookup returns CDR1 LGHDT and CDR2 YNNKEL (reference sequence). The CDR3 has 13 amino acids. The chain's CDR3 is CASSQRAGNEQYF. In DNA, the CDR3 is TGTGCCAGCAGCCAGAGAGCAGGGAACGAGCAGTACTTC.

The chain recombines TRBV7-8 with TRBJ2-7; maybe TRBD2 (5 bases). The V end lost 6 bases, the J end lost 6 bases, and 15 bases lay between the germline ends. The length of the CDR3 is 13 residues. Germline CDR1 SGHVS, CDR2 FQNEAQ. The CDR3 sequence: CASSLASIREQYF. CDR3 coding DNA: TGTGCCAGCAGTCTAGCCAGTATACGCGAGCAGTACTTC.

This sequence joins TRBV5-4 and TRBJ2-3; a possible D gene is TRBD2 (5 bases). Between the trimmed V and J ends, which lost 0 bases and 2 bases, there was a span of 10 bases. Germline V lookup: CDR1 SGHNT, CDR2 YYREEE (reference sequence). The CDR3 has 15 residues. Written as DNA, the CDR3 is TGTGCCAGCAGCTTGGGGACTCTTGACACAGATACGCAGTATTTT. Residues: CASSLGTLDTDTQYF.

In its sample, this clone was seen once. This rearrangement joins TRBV27 to TRBJ2-1; D is undetermined. Per germline, CDR1 MNHEY and CDR2 SMNVEV (reference sequence). The V gene lost 2 bases and the J gene lost 13 bases, with 15 bases spanning the gap. CDR3 size: 13 residues. CDR3: CASSLEPRLLQFF. CDR3 in DNA: TGTGCCAGCAGTTTAGAGCCCCGACTTCTCCAGTTCTTC.

Concerning this clone: Other DNA sequences in the same sample also yield this CDR3. V is TRBV6-5 and J is TRBJ2-7, with a tentative D call TRBD1 (6 bases). In germline, CDR1 is MNHEY, CDR2 SVGAGI. V was cut by 6 bases and J by 4 bases, with 13 bases left in between. The CDR3 spans 13 residues. For the CDR3, the DNA is TGTGCCAGCAGCCCGTCGACAGGATACGAGCAGTACTTC. It codes for CASSPSTGYEQYF.

The chain has TRBV5-4 and TRBJ2-6; tentatively, D is TRBD1 (6 bases). The ends were cut back, 5 bases at V and 0 bases at J, with 15 bases in the middle. The CDR3 length is 17 residues. Germline CDR1 reads SGHNT; CDR2 reads YYREEE (reference sequence). The CDR3 region has the DNA TGTGCCAGCAGGCTGAGGGACACCGCCTCTGGGGCCAACGTCCTGACTTTC. As protein: CASRLRDTASGANVLTF.

This rearrangement joins TRBV4-1 to TRBJ2-3; weak D call: TRBD2 (6 bases). V lost 5 bases and J lost 4, with 16 bases in between. The CDR3 totals 15 residues. Per germline, CDR1 MGHRA and CDR2 YSYEKL. CDR3 sequence: CASSNQWGGADTQYF. Written as DNA, the CDR3 is TGCGCCAGCAGCAACCAGTGGGGAGGAGCAGATACGCAGTATTTT.

This chain uses TRBV19 with TRBJ2-1, with D maybe TRBD2 (7 bases). Germline loops: CDR1 LNHDA, CDR2 SQIVND (reference sequence). V shed 5 bases and J shed 7 bases, with 18 bases lying between them. The CDR3 totals 15 residues. The CDR3 DNA reads TGTGCCAGTAGTCCTCTGGGGGGGGCTCGGAATGAGCAGTTCTTC. Translating gives CASSPLGGARNEQFF.

This sequence joins TRBV9 and TRBJ2-5; possibly TRBD2 for D (6 bases). Germline V gene lookup returns CDR1 SGDLS and CDR2 YYNGEE. The CDR3 covers 15 residues. V lost 0 bases and J 3 bases, leaving 12 bases between the germline ends. The CDR3 sequence: CASSVGPGGEETQYF. As DNA, the CDR3 is TGTGCCAGCAGCGTAGGACCGGGCGGGGAAGAGACCCAGTACTTC.